The rows below give T cell receptor beta chains drawn from one sample of a study of cytomegalovirus exposure and HLA in healthy donors. Method: immunoSEQ multiplex PCR; TCRdb's copy keeps in-frame clones and lacks some. The sample has roughly 190,000 clones, 65% to 85% seen once. The sample consisted of PBMCs. The receptors were gathered from a female donor in good health and CMV-seronegative. Each CDR3 is given with its conserved first and last residue. Fields, in order: clone size, J gene, D gene, V gene, CDR3 DNA, CDR3 protein. D genes are given only for firm matches. Some rows mark clone size as missing; the rest say once, few, many or name a class of expanded clone.

.,TRBJ2-1,TRBD2,TRBV2,TGTGCCAGCAGTGAAGGCACGGGACTAGCGGGACGGGAGCAGTTCTTC,CASSEGTGLAGREQFF
.,TRBJ1-6,.,TRBV7-8,TGTGCCAGCAGCCTCCCGGGGGGAAGCTCCTATAATTCACCCCTCCACTTT,CASSLPGGSSYNSPLHF
.,TRBJ1-1,TRBD1,TRBV7-9,TGTGCCAGCAGCGAGACCGGGACAGTGAACACTGAAGCTTTCTTT,CASSETGTVNTEAFF
.,TRBJ1-1,.,TRBV12-5,TGTGCTAGTGGTTTGGTACGGGAAGGGCGGCAGAACACTGAAGCTTTCTTT,CASGLVREGRQNTEAFF
.,TRBJ2-1,TRBD1,TRBV27,TGTGCCAGCAGGCGACAGGGGAATGAGCAGTTCTTC,CASRRQGNEQFF
.,TRBJ2-3,TRBD2,TRBV5-4,TGTGCCAGCAGCTTAGCGGGGGGGCAGGCAGATACGCAGTATTTT,CASSLAGGQADTQYF
.,TRBJ1-2,TRBD1,TRBV7-9,TGTGCCAGCAGCAGATGGGACAGTAACTATGGCTACACCTTC,CASSRWDSNYGYTF
.,TRBJ2-7,TRBD2,TRBV7-8,TGTGCCAGCAGCCACCACGGACTAGCGGGAGGAGATCGCGAGCAGTACTTC,CASSHHGLAGGDREQYF
few,TRBJ2-2,.,TRBV27,TGTGCCAGCAGTCCACTTTACACCGGGGAGCTGTTTTTT,CASSPLYTGELFF
few,TRBJ2-4,TRBD1,TRBV18,TGTGCCAGCTCACTCCACCCGGGACAGGAGGGAATAGACATTCAGTACTTC,CASSLHPGQEGIDIQYF
once,TRBJ2-7,.,TRBV28,TGTGCCAGCAGTTTAACAGGGGCGGGGATCGAGCAGTACTTC,CASSLTGAGIEQYF
.,TRBJ1-3,.,TRBV6-4,TGTGCCAGCAGTGACGAGACAGCGAAAATCTTTAACACCATATATTTT,CASSDETAKIFNTIYF
.,TRBJ2-3,TRBD2,TRBV19,TGTGCCAGTAGTATCATCAGGCCTAGCGGGAGCACAGATACGCAGTATTTT,CASSIIRPSGSTDTQYF
.,TRBJ2-7,TRBD2,TRBV29-1,TGCAGCGGTACCGGGACTAGCGGCTACGAGCAGTACTTC,CSGTGTSGYEQYF
.,TRBJ2-2,.,TRBV2,TGTGCCAGCAGTGAATTAAGGCCCTCCGAGGCCGGGGAGCTGTTTTTT,CASSELRPSEAGELFF
.,TRBJ1-1,TRBD1,TRBV19,TGTGCCAGTAGTATAGGGACAGGGGGGACTGAAGCTTTCTTT,CASSIGTGGTEAFF
once,TRBJ1-1,.,TRBV6-5,TGTGCCAGCAGTTATTCAGGGTACACTGAAGCTTTCTTT,CASSYSGYTEAFF
few,TRBJ2-1,.,TRBV28,TGTGCCAGCACCCCTCCTGGGACCACAGGGAATGAGCAGTTCTTC,CASTPPGTTGNEQFF
.,TRBJ1-3,.,TRBV6-6,TGTGCCAGCAACCCCGACAGCTCTGGAAACACCATATATTTT,CASNPDSSGNTIYF
few,TRBJ1-5,.,TRBV5-1,TGCGCCAGCAGCTTACAGGGCGATCAGCCCCAGCATTTT,CASSLQGDQPQHF
.,TRBJ2-2,.,TRBV7-9,TGTGCCAGCAGCTCCAGGGGCGCCCCTACGAACACCGGGGAGCTGTTTTTT,CASSSRGAPTNTGELFF
once,TRBJ1-4,.,TRBV23-1,TGCGCCAGCAGTCAAGGGGTGGGCGTCAGGGTTGGCACAAATGAAAAACTGTTTTTT,CASSQGVGVRVGTNEKLFF
.,TRBJ1-5,TRBD1,TRBV2,TGTGCCAGCAGGAGGGGGACAGGGCGAGTGGATCAGCCCCAGCATTTT,CASRRGTGRVDQPQHF
.,TRBJ1-1,.,TRBV10-3,TGTGCCATCAGTGAGCAGGGCAGCAACACTGAAGCTTTCTTT,CAISEQGSNTEAFF
.,TRBJ2-5,.,TRBV5-4,TGTGCCAGCAGCCGCCCGTCCGGGTCTGGCGGTGGTGGTCTTGAGACCCAGTACTTC,CASSRPSGSGGGGLETQYF
.,TRBJ2-7,TRBD1,TRBV28,TGTGCCAGCAGTCCGTGGACAGGGGCCTACGAGCAGTACTTC,CASSPWTGAYEQYF
once,TRBJ2-1,.,TRBV18,TGTGCCAGCTCAATGGACAGATACAATGAGCAGTTCTTC,CASSMDRYNEQFF
few,TRBJ1-2,TRBD1,TRBV6-6,TGTGCCAGCCGACAGGGGCCAGGAAGAAATGGCTACACCTTC,CASRQGPGRNGYTF
.,TRBJ1-2,.,TRBV21-1,TGTGCCAGCAGCAACCACCGGGACTTCGGTGGCTACACCTTC,CASSNHRDFGGYTF
few,TRBJ1-1,.,TRBV4-3,TGCGCCAGCAGCCATTACGGTGTCGAAGCTTTCTTT,CASSHYGVEAFF
many,TRBJ1-1,.,TRBV4-1,TGCGCCAGCAGTCGTCAGGAGAACACTGAAGCTTTCTTT,CASSRQENTEAFF
.,TRBJ2-2,TRBD2,TRBV5-4,TGTGCCAGCAGCTTGGACGGGGGGTCCTATATGGGGGAGCTGTTTTTT,CASSLDGGSYMGELFF
once,TRBJ1-5,.,TRBV2,TGTGCCAGCAGTAGCGACAGTGATCAGCCCCAGCATTTT,CASSSDSDQPQHF
.,TRBJ2-3,TRBD2,TRBV18,TGTGCCAGCTCACCACTTTTAGCGGGAGCCCGTGCGGGGACAGATACGCAGTATTTT,CASSPLLAGARAGTDTQYF
.,TRBJ1-3,.,TRBV25-1,TGTGCCAGCAGGGCAGGGATGAGCTCTGGAAACACCATATATTTT,CASRAGMSSGNTIYF
.,TRBJ1-2,TRBD1,TRBV6-5,TGTGCCAGCAACCAACAGCGGGACAGGGGCTCTGGCTACACCTTC,CASNQQRDRGSGYTF
few,TRBJ1-5,TRBD1,TRBV19,TGTGCCAGTAGTATAGCGAGACAGGGGGCTAGCAATCAGCCCCAGCATTTT,CASSIARQGASNQPQHF
.,TRBJ2-1,.,TRBV19,TGTGCCAGTAGTAACGGGGGTGGGTTGAATGAGCAGTTCTTC,CASSNGGGLNEQFF
.,TRBJ1-1,.,TRBV2,TGTGCCAGCAGTACCCCCCAGGGTGCTCGGACTGAAGCTTTCTTT,CASSTPQGARTEAFF
few,TRBJ2-7,TRBD1,TRBV5-1,TGCGCCAGCTCCGACAGGGTAGAGGGCGAGCAGTACTTC,CASSDRVEGEQYF
.,TRBJ2-1,.,TRBV4-1,TGCGCCAGCAGCCAAGTAGACTCCCCTCACAATGAGCAGTTCTTC,CASSQVDSPHNEQFF
.,TRBJ2-5,.,TRBV5-1,TGCGCCAGCAGCTTGGAAGGGGCGCTGGGGGAGACCCAGTACTTC,CASSLEGALGETQYF
once,TRBJ2-5,TRBD2,TRBV30,TGTGCCTGGAGCACTTGGGGGGGGGAAGAGACCCAGTACTTC,CAWSTWGGEETQYF
.,TRBJ2-2,.,TRBV7-6,TGTGCCAGCAGCTTACTCGGGACTGAGAACACCGGGGAGCTGTTTTTT,CASSLLGTENTGELFF
.,TRBJ1-2,TRBD1,TRBV6-6,TGTGCCAGCAGATCAGGGGGCTCTAACTATGGCTACACCTTC,CASRSGGSNYGYTF
.,TRBJ2-1,TRBD2,TRBV4-1,TGCGCCAGCAGCCAACCTAGCGGGGGGGCAGCCTACAATGAGCAGTTCTTC,CASSQPSGGAAYNEQFF
once,TRBJ2-7,TRBD2,TRBV9,TGTGCCAGCAGCGTATCCAGGACTAGCGGGGACTACGAGCAGTACTTC,CASSVSRTSGDYEQYF
.,TRBJ1-5,TRBD1,TRBV6-5,TGTGCCAGCGGTGAACAGGGGCCCGGCCAGCCCCAGCATTTT,CASGEQGPGQPQHF
.,TRBJ2-5,.,TRBV6-6,TGTGCCAGCAGTTACACGGGAGTTGGCCAAGAGACCCAGTACTTC,CASSYTGVGQETQYF